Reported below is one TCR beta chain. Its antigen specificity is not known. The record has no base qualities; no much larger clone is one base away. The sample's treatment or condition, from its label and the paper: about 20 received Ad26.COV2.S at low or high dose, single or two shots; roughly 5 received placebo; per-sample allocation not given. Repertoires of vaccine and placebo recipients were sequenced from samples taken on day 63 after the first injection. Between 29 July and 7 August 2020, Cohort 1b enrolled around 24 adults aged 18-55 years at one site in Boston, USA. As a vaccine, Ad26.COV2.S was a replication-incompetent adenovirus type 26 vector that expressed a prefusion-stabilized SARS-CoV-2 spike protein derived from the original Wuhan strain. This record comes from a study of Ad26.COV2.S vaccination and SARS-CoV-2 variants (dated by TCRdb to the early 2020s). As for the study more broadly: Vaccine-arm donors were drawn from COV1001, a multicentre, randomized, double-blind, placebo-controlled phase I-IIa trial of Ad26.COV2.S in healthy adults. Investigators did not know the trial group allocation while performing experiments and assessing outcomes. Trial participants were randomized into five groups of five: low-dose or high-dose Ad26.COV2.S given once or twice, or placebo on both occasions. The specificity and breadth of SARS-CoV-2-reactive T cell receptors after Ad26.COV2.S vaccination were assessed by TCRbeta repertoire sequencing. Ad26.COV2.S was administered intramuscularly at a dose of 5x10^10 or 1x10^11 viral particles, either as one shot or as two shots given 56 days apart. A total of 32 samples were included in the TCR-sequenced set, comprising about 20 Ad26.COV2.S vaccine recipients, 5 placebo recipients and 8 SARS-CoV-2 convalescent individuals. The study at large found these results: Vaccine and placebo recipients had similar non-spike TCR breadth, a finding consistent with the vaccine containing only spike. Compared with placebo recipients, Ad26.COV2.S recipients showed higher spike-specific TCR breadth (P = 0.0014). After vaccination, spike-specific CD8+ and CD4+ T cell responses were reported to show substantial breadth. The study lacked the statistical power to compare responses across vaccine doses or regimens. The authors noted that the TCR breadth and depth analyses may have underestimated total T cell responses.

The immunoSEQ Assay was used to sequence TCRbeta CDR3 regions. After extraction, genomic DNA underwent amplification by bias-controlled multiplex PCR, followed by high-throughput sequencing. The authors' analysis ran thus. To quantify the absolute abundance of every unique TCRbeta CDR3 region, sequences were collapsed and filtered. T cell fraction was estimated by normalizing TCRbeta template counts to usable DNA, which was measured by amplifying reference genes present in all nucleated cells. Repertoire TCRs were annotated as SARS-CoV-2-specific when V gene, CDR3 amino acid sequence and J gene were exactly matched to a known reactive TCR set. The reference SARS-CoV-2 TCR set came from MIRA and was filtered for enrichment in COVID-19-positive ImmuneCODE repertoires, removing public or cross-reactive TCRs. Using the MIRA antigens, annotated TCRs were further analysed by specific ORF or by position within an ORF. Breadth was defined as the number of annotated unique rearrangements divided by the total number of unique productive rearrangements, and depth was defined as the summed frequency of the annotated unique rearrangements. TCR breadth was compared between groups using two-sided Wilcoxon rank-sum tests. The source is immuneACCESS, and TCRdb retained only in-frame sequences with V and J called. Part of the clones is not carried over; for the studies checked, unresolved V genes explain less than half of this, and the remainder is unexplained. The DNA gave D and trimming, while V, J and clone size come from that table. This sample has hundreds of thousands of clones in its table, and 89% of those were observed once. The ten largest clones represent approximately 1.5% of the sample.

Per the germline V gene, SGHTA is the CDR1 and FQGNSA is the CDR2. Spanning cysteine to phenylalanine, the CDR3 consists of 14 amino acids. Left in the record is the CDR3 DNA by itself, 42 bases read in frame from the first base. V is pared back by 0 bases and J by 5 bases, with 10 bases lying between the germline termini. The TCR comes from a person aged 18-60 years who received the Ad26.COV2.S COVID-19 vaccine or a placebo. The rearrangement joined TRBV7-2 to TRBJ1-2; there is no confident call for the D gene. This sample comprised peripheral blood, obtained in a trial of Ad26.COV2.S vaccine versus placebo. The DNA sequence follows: TGTGCCAGCAGCTTAGCCGGGCGCGGGTATGGCTACACCTTC. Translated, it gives CASSLAGRGYGYTF.